One T cell receptor (beta chain) is described in this entry. Its antigen is undetermined. This sample is part of a study of T cell responses to AZD1222 COVID-19 vaccine. The data were produced by immunoSEQ multiplex PCR, yet TCRdb's version contains in-frame clones alone and is incomplete. The table lists about 110,000 clones, around 93% of them singletons. Study results and caveats: With two AZD1222 doses given, Spike-specific TCR breadth and depth both rose.

V lost 5 bases to trimming and J lost 3 bases, with 25 bases between them. The CDR3 sequence is 18 residues long. Germline V gene lookup returns CDR1 SEHNR and CDR2 FQNEAQ (reference sequence). This chain uses TRBV7-9 with TRBJ1-1; D might be TRBD1 (5 bases). This specimen was peripheral blood, taken 28 days after the second AZD1222 dose. The sequence came from an adult who received the AZD1222 COVID-19 vaccine. DNA for the CDR3: TGTGCCAGCAGCCATCCACAAAAAACAGGCCTGGAGGACACTGAAGCTTTCTTT. Translating it yields CASSHPQKTGLEDTEAFF.